Listed here are 7 T cell receptor beta chains from one sample, sequenced in a study of identical twins. From the 5' RACE reads, TCRdb called clonotypes with MiXCR, one entry per CDR3 protein. Altogether some 690,000 distinct CDR3 sequences are present, 21% being singletons, with the ten largest covering 4% to 5.5%. The sample was also reused in another study, on T cells expressing NK-cell markers.

The sequencing sample was made of PBMCs. Receptors were obtained from a woman in her late teens or twenties in good health.

This clonotype was detected only a few times. The chain recombines TRBV20-1 with TRBJ2-5; TRBD2 matches 9 bases. J was trimmed by 5 bases and V by 1 base; bases with no gene match: 8. This CDR3 is 15 amino acids long. Germline-derived CDR1 and CDR2 are DFQATT and SNEGSKA (reference sequence). In nucleotides, the CDR3 is TGCAGTGCTAGAGGCGGGGGGGCTAGGCAGGAGACCCAGTACTTC. It encodes CSARGGGARQETQYF.

The table lists this clonotype with a few counts. CDR3 region: CAISGVYNEQFF. The CDR3 nucleotides read TGTGCCATCAGTGGGGTTTACAATGAGCAGTTCTTC. The V and J genes are TRBV10-3 and TRBJ2-1; no firm D call. The V end lost 4 bases, the J end lost 4 bases, and 5 bases lay between the germline ends. CDR1 and CDR2 (germline): ENHRY, SYGVKD. This CDR3 is 12 amino acids long.

The genes are TRBV12-3 or TRBV12-4 and TRBJ2-3; D is possibly TRBD2 (6 bases). CDR3 length equals 16 residues. V lost 5 bases and J lost 0, with 15 bases in between. CDR3 nucleotide sequence: TGTGCCAGCAGTGCCCGGGGGAGCGCAAGCACAGATACGCAGTATTTT. Its protein is CASSARGSASTDTQYF.

In this sample, this clonotype turned up a few times. This sequence joins TRBV12-5 and TRBJ2-2; tentative D call: TRBD1 (6 bases). Germline values: CDR1 LGHNT, CDR2 FRNRAP. The CDR3 consists of 13 residues. With 8 bases removed from V and 7 bases from J, the gap between germline ends came to 14 bases. CDR3 loop: CASCQGGDGELFF. The CDR3 nucleotides are TGTGCTAGTTGTCAAGGGGGTGACGGGGAGCTGTTTTTT.

The chain joins TRBV7-9 to TRBJ2-1; 11 positions match TRBD2. The germline CDR1 and CDR2 sequences are SEHNR and FQNEAQ (reference sequence). The CDR3 has 17 residues. V lost 4 bases to trimming and J lost 5 bases; unmatched junction nucleotides: 10. In DNA, the CDR3 is TGTGCCAGCAGCTCGACCCCTAGCGGGAGGACCGACAATGAGCAGTTCTTC. Translation: CASSSTPSGRTDNEQFF.

The chain is built from TRBV5-1 and TRBJ2-5, with 10 positions matching TRBD2. J gave up 5 bases and V 1 base, and 8 bases lay outside the gene matches. The CDR3 has 16 residues. Germline CDR1 is SGHRS and CDR2 is YFSETQ. The CDR3 here is CASSLIASGGGETQYF. CDR3 nucleotide sequence: TGCGCCAGCAGCTTGATCGCTAGCGGGGGCGGGGAGACCCAGTACTTC.

This clonotype came up a few times. This chain joins TRBV12-3 or TRBV12-4 and TRBJ2-5; D remains ambiguous. V shed 7 bases and J shed 0 bases, with 9 bases lying between them. The CDR3 is 13 amino acids. The CDR3 sequence: CASKPRNQETQYF. The DNA for the CDR3 is TGTGCCAGCAAGCCGAGGAACCAAGAGACCCAGTACTTC.